Listed here are 29 T cell receptor beta chains from one sample, sequenced in a study of blood T cell repertoires in COVID-19. Measured with immunoSEQ multiplex PCR; TCRdb has only the in-frame clones, and not every one. This table has tens of thousands of clones, about 90% appearing once. The sequencing input was peripheral blood. The receptors come from a man between 65 and 85 years old with acute or convalescent COVID-19.

The rearrangement links TRBV6-2 or TRBV6-3 to TRBJ1-5; possible D gene TRBD1, 5 bases. Germline loops: CDR1 MNHEY, CDR2 SVGEGT. V was trimmed by 2 bases and J by 0 bases, leaving 11 bases between them. CDR3 length: 16 amino acids. This CDR3 is CASSYRAGYSNQPQHF. CDR3 nucleotide sequence: TGTGCCAGCAGTTACAGGGCAGGGTATAGCAATCAGCCCCAGCATTTT.

This clone was counted a single time. This CDR3 is CASSQTPDSSWDEQYF. The CDR3 nucleotides read TGTGCCAGCAGTCAAACACCGGACAGCTCCTGGGACGAGCAGTACTTC. The chain employs TRBV27 and TRBJ2-7, with D perhaps matching TRBD1 (6 bases). CDR3 length equals 16 residues. V was clipped by 5 bases and J by 5 bases, with 22 bases between them. Per germline, CDR1 MNHEY and CDR2 SMNVEV (reference sequence).

The V gene is TRBV28, the J gene TRBJ2-1, with a weak D call TRBD2 (5 bases). Trimming cost V 6 bases and J 9 bases, with 12 bases left between them. Germline V lookup: CDR1 MDHEN, CDR2 SYDVKM. The CDR3 consists of 12 residues. CDR3 sequence reads: CASSLAGREQFF. CDR3 nucleotide sequence: TGTGCCAGCAGCCTGGCGGGTCGTGAGCAGTTCTTC. Complete variable domain (other parts from reference TRBV28 and TRBJ2-1): DVKVTQSSRYLVKRTGEKVFLECVQDMDHENMFWYRQDPGLGLRLIYFSYDVKMKEKGDIPEGYSVSREKKERFSLILESASTNQTSMYLCASSLAGREQFFGPGTRLTVL.

In this sample, this clone turned up a few times. This chain joins TRBV21-1 and TRBJ1-5; the table's D call, TRBD1, was not checked against the DNA. TRBV21-1 is listed as a pseudogene. The CDR3 loop spans 16 amino acids. This CDR3 is CASSKTWADSNQPQHF. DNA of the CDR3: TGTGCCAGCAGCAAGACGTGGGCAGATAGCAATCAGCCCCAGCATTTT.

The chain recombines TRBV7-9 with TRBJ1-5, with 8 bases fitting TRBD1. Germline CDR1 is SEHNR and CDR2 is FQNEAQ (reference sequence). The CDR3 consists of 17 residues. The ends lost 1 base at V and 6 bases at J; junction bases unmatched: 11. CDR3 bases: TGTGCCAGCAGCTTAGACGGACAGGGAGGGGTATTTCAGCCCCAGCATTTT. Translation: CASSLDGQGGVFQPQHF.

This sequence joins TRBV6-5 and TRBJ1-2, with unresolved D. The length of the CDR3 is 14 residues. CDR1 MNHEY and CDR2 SVGAGI come from the germline V gene. V was cut by 1 base and J by 2 bases, with 8 bases left in between. This CDR3 reads CASSYFDTNYGYTF. Here the CDR3 DNA reads TGTGCCAGCAGTTACTTCGACACGAACTATGGCTACACCTTC.

In the case of this clone: One end of the junction fails to match germline, which may point to a read error. The rearrangement links TRBV24-1 to TRBJ2-5, with D maybe TRBD1 (6 bases). Germline CDR1 KGHDR, CDR2 SFDVKD. The CDR3 totals 16 residues. CDR3 bases: TGTGCCACCAGTGATTCGGGAAGGGGCGCAGGGGAGACCCAATACTTC. As protein: CATSDSGRGAGETQYF.

The genes are TRBV27 and TRBJ1-5; D gene ambiguous. V was shortened by 4 bases and J by 7 bases, with 17 bases between the two germline ends. This CDR3 contains 15 residues. Germline assignment: CDR1 MNHEY and CDR2 SMNVEV (reference sequence). The CDR3 reads CASSSTSTKRQPQHF. The CDR3 DNA sequence: TGTGCCAGCAGTTCGACATCCACAAAGAGACAGCCCCAGCATTTT.

The chain has TRBV27 and TRBJ1-6; tentatively, D is TRBD1 (5 bases). The CDR3 extends over 15 amino acids. Germline lookup yields CDR1 MNHEY and CDR2 SMNVEV (reference sequence). V gave up 7 bases and J gave up 6 bases, with 16 bases separating them. The CDR3 DNA sequence: TGTGCCAGCAACGCATCCAGGGAAAGTAATTCACCCCTCCACTTT. Its translation is CASNASRESNSPLHF.

This chain links TRBV7-9 with TRBJ1-2, with D perhaps matching TRBD1 (5 bases). CDR3 length: 14 residues. V lost 1 base to trimming and J lost 1 base, with 7 bases between them. The germline gives CDR1 SEHNR, CDR2 FQNEAQ (reference sequence). CDR3 coding DNA: TGTGCCAGCAGCTTAGAACAGGTTAACTATGGCTACACCTTC. This encodes CASSLEQVNYGYTF. Together with reference TRBV7-9 and TRBJ1-2, the CDR3 gives the full variable domain: DTGVSQNPRHKITKRGQNVTFRCDPISEHNRLYWYRQTLGQGPEFLTYFQNEAQLEKSRLLSDRFSAERPKGSFSTLEIQRTEQGDSAMYLCASSLEQVNYGYTFGSGTRLTVV.

The chain couples TRBV21-1 to TRBJ1-2. TRBV21-1 is annotated as a pseudogene. The CDR3 length is 15 residues. The CDR3 region has the DNA TGTGCCAGCAGCAAAGCTAGGACGGGGAACTATGGCTACACCTTC. This translates into CASSKARTGNYGYTF.

The chain carries TRBV2 and TRBJ2-1; 7 bases align to TRBD2. V was clipped by 8 bases and J by 3 bases; unmatched bases: 16. Germline values: CDR1 SNHLY, CDR2 FYNNEI. This CDR3 is 17 amino acids long. CDR3 in DNA: TGTGCCAGCCATGAGGTAGCGGGCGTTCTCGTCTACAATGAGCAGTTCTTC. As protein: CASHEVAGVLVYNEQFF.

The rearrangement joins TRBV4-1 to TRBJ2-1, with 7 bases aligning to TRBD2. CDR3 length: 16 amino acids. With 0 bases clipped from V and 6 bases from J, the junction kept 8 bases outside the gene matches. Germline V gene data show CDR1 as MGHRA and CDR2 as YSYEKL. In DNA form, the CDR3 reads TGCGCCAGCAGCCAAGAGGTCAGTCTAGCGGCCAATGAGCAGTTCTTC. Translating it yields CASSQEVSLAANEQFF.

The chain employs TRBV3-1 (or the pseudogene TRBV3-2) and TRBJ1-1; D uncertain. Trimming removed 2 bases from V and 6 bases from J, with 7 bases in between. The CDR3 is made up of 12 amino acids. Germline CDR1 and CDR2: LGHDT and YNNKEL (reference sequence). CDR3 loop: CASSQLDSEAFF. CDR3 nucleotide sequence: TGTGCCAGCAGCCAATTAGACTCTGAAGCTTTCTTT.

V gene TRBV9 combines with J gene TRBJ2-2, with 8 bases lining up with TRBD2. The V segment lost 6 bases and the J segment 4 bases; nucleotides outside the gene matches: 5. Germline values: CDR1 SGDLS, CDR2 YYNGEE. CDR3 size: 14 residues. The CDR3 DNA reads as TGTGCCAGCACGGGAGGGCCGGGCACCGGGGAGCTGTTTTTT. Amino acid sequence: CASTGGPGTGELFF.

This clone is hyperexpanded within its sample. The chain couples TRBV11-3 to TRBJ1-1; no firm D call. The CDR3 is 12 amino acids. The germline V and J ends were trimmed by 2 bases and 1 base, with 2 bases remaining between them. CDR1 is SGHNT and CDR2 is YENEEA in the germline V gene. In DNA form, the CDR3 reads TGTGCCAGCAGCTTACAGAACACTGAAGCTTTCTTT. Protein sequence: CASSLQNTEAFF.

The chain employs TRBV14 and TRBJ1-1; D is perhaps TRBD1 (5 bases). V was cut by 1 base and J by 0 bases, with 15 bases left in between. Germline-derived CDR1 and CDR2 are SGHDN and FVKESK. The CDR3 covers 17 residues. CDR3: CASSQVSGLGLNTEAFF. The CDR3 DNA sequence: TGTGCCAGCAGCCAAGTTTCAGGATTGGGGCTGAACACTGAAGCTTTCTTT.

The V call is TRBV10-3, the J call TRBJ2-5; the D gene is possibly TRBD2 (5 bases). CDR1 is ENHRY and CDR2 is SYGVKD in the germline V gene. CDR3 length equals 12 residues. Trimming cost V 2 bases and J 5 bases, with 6 bases left between them. The CDR3: CAISERGETQYF. Here the CDR3 DNA reads TGTGCCATCAGTGAGCGCGGGGAGACCCAGTACTTC.

The chain links TRBV5-1 to TRBJ1-6; tentatively, D is TRBD1 (5 bases). Germline V gene lookup returns CDR1 SGHRS and CDR2 YFSETQ. The CDR3 loop spans 14 amino acids. With 2 bases removed from V and 4 bases from J, the gap between germline ends came to 7 bases. CDR3 in DNA: TGCGCCAGCAGCTTACAGGCTTATAATTCACCCCTCCACTTT. This sequence encodes CASSLQAYNSPLHF.

The chain recombines TRBV6-4 with TRBJ2-1; 9 nucleotides match TRBD2. CDR1 is MRHNA, CDR2 SNTAGT, per germline. After removal of 0 bases from V and 6 bases from J, the junction contained 0 bases not matched to a gene. The CDR3 is 14 amino acids. CDR3 sequence: CASSDSSGSNEQFF. CDR3 in DNA: TGTGCCAGCAGTGACTCTAGCGGGAGCAATGAGCAGTTCTTC.

This chain uses TRBV11-1 with TRBJ2-7; the D is unclear. Germline loops: CDR1 SGHAT, CDR2 FQDESV (reference sequence). The CDR3 has 14 amino acids. Trimming stripped 1 base from V and 4 bases from J, with 11 bases between. The CDR3 protein is CASSLGTGFYEQYF. The CDR3 region has the DNA TGTGCCAGCAGCTTAGGTACCGGGTTTTACGAGCAGTACTTC.

The sample holds a few counts of this clone. The V gene is TRBV29-1, the J gene TRBJ1-1; D is undetermined. This CDR3 contains 11 residues. The V end was cut by 6 bases, the J end by 5 bases, with 10 bases between. The V gene's germline CDR1 is SQVTM and CDR2 ANQGSEA. In DNA, the CDR3 is TGCAGCGTCCGGGGAGGGACTGAAGCTTTCTTT. This encodes CSVRGGTEAFF.

As DNA, the CDR3 is TGTGCCAGTTTGACAAGACCCTACAACACTGAAGCTTTCTTT. It encodes CASLTRPYNTEAFF. V usage is TRBV6-4 and J usage is TRBJ1-1; no clear D gene. Germline loops: CDR1 MRHNA, CDR2 SNTAGT. CDR3 size: 14 residues. Trimming removed 9 bases from V and 2 bases from J, with 16 bases in between.

The CDR3 DNA is TGTGCCAGCAGACCGACAGGGGCAAGGGGCTACACCTTC. Its translation is CASRPTGARGYTF. The chain links TRBV6-5 to TRBJ1-2, with 8 positions matching TRBD1. The germline CDR1 and CDR2 sequences are MNHEY and SVGAGI. The CDR3 consists of 13 residues. The V gene end was trimmed by 6 bases and the J gene end by 8 bases; junction bases not matched to a gene: 8.

V gene TRBV7-2 combines with J gene TRBJ1-6, with D unresolved. V was clipped by 6 bases and J by 7 bases, with 16 bases between them. Germline V CDR1 and CDR2: SGHTA, FQGNSA. The CDR3 extends over 15 amino acids. The CDR3 region has the DNA TGTGCCAGCAGACCCCAAGGGCGAGGGAATTCACCCCTCCACTTT. The encoded protein is CASRPQGRGNSPLHF.

The chain joins TRBV9 to TRBJ2-1, with 8 bases aligning to TRBD1. This CDR3 has 15 residues. Germline-derived CDR1 and CDR2 are SGDLS and YYNGEE. With 4 bases clipped from V and 2 bases from J, the junction kept 5 bases outside the gene matches. The chain's CDR3 is CASSYRTGPYNEQFF. The CDR3, as DNA: TGTGCCAGCAGCTATAGGACAGGGCCCTACAATGAGCAGTTCTTC.

This sequence joins TRBV27 and TRBJ1-5; possible D gene TRBD1, 5 bases. With 6 bases removed from V and 3 bases from J, the gap between germline ends came to 15 bases. CDR3 length: 15 residues. Germline loops: CDR1 MNHEY, CDR2 SMNVEV (reference sequence). The CDR3 DNA follows: TGTGCCAGCAGCCGGAACCGGGGGAACAATCAGCCCCAGCATTTT. It yields the protein CASSRNRGNNQPQHF.

This sequence joins TRBV14 and TRBJ2-7; 7 bases match TRBD2. This CDR3 is built from 13 residues. V gave up 5 bases and J gave up 4 bases; unmatched junction bases: 5. Per germline, CDR1 SGHDN and CDR2 FVKESK. CDR3 DNA sequence: TGTGCCAGCAGCACCCGGGGGGTTTACGAGCAGTACTTC. It is translated as CASSTRGVYEQYF.

The chain combines TRBV18 with TRBJ2-7; D might be TRBD1 (6 bases). The V and J ends lost 4 bases and 1 base respectively, with 14 bases between them. The CDR3 covers 15 residues. CDR1 and CDR2 (germline): KGHSH, LQKENI. This chain's CDR3 is CASSLTTGLSYEQYF. CDR3 DNA: TGTGCCAGCTCACTAACGACAGGACTTTCCTACGAGCAGTACTTC.